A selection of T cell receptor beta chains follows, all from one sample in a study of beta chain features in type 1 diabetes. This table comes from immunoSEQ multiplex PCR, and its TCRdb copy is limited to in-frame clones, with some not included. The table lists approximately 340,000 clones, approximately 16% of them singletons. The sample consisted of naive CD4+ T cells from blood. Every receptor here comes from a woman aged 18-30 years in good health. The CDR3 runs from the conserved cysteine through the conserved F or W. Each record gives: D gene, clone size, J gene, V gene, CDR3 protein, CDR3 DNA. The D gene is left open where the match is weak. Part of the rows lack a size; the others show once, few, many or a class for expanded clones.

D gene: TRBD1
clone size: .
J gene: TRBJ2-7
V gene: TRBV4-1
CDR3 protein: CASSQATGATYEQYF
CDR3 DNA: TGCGCCAGCAGCCAAGCTACAGGGGCGACCTACGAGCAGTACTTC

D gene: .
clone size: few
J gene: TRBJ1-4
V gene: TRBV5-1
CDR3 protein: CASSQTGVPTNEKLFF
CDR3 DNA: TGCGCCAGCAGCCAAACCGGGGTTCCAACTAATGAAAAACTGTTTTTT

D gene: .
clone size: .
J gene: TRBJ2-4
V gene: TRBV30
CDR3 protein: CAWSPGDKNIQYF
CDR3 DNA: TGTGCCTGGAGTCCAGGGGACAAAAACATTCAGTACTTC

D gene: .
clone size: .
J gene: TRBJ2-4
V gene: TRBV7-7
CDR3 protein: CASRCAGASTKNIQYF
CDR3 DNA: TGTGCTAGCAGGTGCGCAGGGGCATCTACCAAAAACATTCAGTACTTC

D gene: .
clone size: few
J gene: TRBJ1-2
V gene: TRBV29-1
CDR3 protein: CSFSTDFYGYTF
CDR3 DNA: TGCAGCTTCTCGACGGACTTCTATGGCTACACCTTC

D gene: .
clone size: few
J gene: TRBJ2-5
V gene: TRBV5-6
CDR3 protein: CASSSGQPGQTQYF
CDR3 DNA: TGTGCCAGCAGCTCCGGACAGCCCGGGCAGACCCAGTACTTC

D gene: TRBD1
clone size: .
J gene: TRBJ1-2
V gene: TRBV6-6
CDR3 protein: CASSKTGIVVLTF
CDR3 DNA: TGTGCCAGCAGTAAGACAGGGATCGTGGTTCTCACCTTC

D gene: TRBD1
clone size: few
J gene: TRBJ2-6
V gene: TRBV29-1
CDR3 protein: CSVERITGGSGANVLTF
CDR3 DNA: TGCAGCGTTGAACGTATTACAGGGGGCTCTGGGGCCAACGTCCTGACTTTC

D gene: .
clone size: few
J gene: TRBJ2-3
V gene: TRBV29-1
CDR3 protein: CSVREDTQYF
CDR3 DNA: TGCAGCGTTCGAGAAGATACGCAGTATTTT

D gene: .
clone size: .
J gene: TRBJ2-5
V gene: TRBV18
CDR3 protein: CASSPGEETQYF
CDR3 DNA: TGTGCCAGCTCACCAGGGGAGGAGACCCAGTACTTC